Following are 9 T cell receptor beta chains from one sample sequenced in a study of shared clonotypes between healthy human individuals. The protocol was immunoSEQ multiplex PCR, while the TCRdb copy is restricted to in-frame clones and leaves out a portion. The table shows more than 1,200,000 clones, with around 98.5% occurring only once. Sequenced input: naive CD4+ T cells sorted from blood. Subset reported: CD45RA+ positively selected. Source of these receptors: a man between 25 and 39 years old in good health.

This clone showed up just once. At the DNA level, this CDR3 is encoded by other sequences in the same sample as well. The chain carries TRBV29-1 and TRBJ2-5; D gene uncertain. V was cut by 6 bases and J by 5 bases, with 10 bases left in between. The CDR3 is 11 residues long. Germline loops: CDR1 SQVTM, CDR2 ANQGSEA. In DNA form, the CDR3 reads TGCAGCGTAGGACCTGGGGAGACCCAGTACTTC. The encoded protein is CSVGPGETQYF.

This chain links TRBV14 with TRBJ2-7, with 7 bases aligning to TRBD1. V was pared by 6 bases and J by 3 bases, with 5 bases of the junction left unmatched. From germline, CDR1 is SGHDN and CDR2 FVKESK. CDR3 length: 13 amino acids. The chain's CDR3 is CASSRTGFYEQYF. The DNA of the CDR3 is TGTGCCAGCAGTCGGACAGGTTTCTACGAGCAGTACTTC. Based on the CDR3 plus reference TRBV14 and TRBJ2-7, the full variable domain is EAGVTQFPSHSVIEKGQTVTLRCDPISGHDNLYWYRRVMGKEIKFLLHFVKESKQDESGMPNNRFLAERTGGTYSTLKVQPAELEDSGVYFCASSRTGFYEQYFGPGTRLTVT.

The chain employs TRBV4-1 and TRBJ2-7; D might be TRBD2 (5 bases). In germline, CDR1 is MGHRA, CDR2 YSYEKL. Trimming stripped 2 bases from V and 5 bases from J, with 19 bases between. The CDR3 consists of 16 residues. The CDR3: CASSQYQSSGSHEQYF. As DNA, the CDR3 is TGCGCCAGCAGCCAATACCAGTCCAGCGGAAGCCACGAGCAGTACTTC.

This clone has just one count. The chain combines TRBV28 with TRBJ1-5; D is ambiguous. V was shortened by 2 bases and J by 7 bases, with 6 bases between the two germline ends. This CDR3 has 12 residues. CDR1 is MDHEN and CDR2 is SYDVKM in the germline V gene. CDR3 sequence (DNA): TGTGCCAGCAGTTTAAACACCCAGCCCCAGCATTTT. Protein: CASSLNTQPQHF.

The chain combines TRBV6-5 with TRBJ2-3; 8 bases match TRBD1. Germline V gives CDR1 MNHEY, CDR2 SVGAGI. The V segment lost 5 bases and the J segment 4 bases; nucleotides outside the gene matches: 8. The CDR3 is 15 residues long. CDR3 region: CASSTTGGSADTQYF. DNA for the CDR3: TGTGCCAGCAGTACTACAGGGGGAAGTGCAGATACGCAGTATTTT.

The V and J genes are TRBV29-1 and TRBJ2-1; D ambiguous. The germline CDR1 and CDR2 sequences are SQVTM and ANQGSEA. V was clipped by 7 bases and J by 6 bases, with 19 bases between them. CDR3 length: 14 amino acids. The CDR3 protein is CSAGLFGQSNEQFF. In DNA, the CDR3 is TGCAGCGCTGGCCTCTTCGGTCAGTCCAATGAGCAGTTCTTC.

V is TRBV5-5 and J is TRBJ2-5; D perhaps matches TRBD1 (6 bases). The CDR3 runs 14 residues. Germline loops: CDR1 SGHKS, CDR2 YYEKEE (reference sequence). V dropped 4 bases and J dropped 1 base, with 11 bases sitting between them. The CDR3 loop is CASSLRTAQETQYF. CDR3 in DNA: TGTGCCAGCAGCCTAAGGACAGCCCAAGAGACCCAGTACTTC.

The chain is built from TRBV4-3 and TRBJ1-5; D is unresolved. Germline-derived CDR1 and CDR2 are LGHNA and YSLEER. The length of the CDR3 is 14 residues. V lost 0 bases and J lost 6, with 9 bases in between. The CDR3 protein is CASSQDRLGQPQHF. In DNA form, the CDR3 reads TGCGCCAGCAGCCAAGATCGATTAGGTCAGCCCCAGCATTTT.

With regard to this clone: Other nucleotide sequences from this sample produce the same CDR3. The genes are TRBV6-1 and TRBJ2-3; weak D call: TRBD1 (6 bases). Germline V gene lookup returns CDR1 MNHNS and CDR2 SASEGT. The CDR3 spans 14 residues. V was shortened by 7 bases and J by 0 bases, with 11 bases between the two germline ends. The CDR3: CASTTGLSTDTQYF. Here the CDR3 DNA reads TGTGCCAGCACGACAGGCCTTAGCACAGATACGCAGTATTTT.